One and the same sample provided the 32 T cell receptor beta chains below, sequenced in a study of CD8+ T cells in alopecia areata (dated 2018 in TCRdb). The time point label, as the study defines it: about four weeks on oral tofacitinib. The treatment or condition label here, explained by the study, means: oral pan-JAK inhibitor, 5-10 mg twice daily. Libraries were constructed by the immunoSEQ multiplex PCR assay. RNA was extracted from all samples and reverse transcribed into cDNA as template for TCR sequencing. TCRdb's version of the immuneACCESS table is confined to in-frame rearrangements and falls short of the full clone set. An unresolved V gene accounts for under half of the shortfall where checked; the remainder is of unknown origin. For this sample there are 150,000 to 250,000 clones; 50% to 60% appear just once. Jointly, the top ten make up roughly 3.3% of the sample. Sequenced material: CD4+ T cells sorted from blood, taken at week 4, from a patient treated with tofacitinib. The receptors stem from a human donor with alopecia areata.

The rearrangement uses TRBV29-1 and TRBJ1-1; D is perhaps TRBD1 (5 bases). The CDR3 covers 13 residues. CDR1 SQVTM and CDR2 ANQGSEA come from the germline V gene. V dropped 5 bases and J dropped 4 bases, with 14 bases sitting between them. Here the CDR3 DNA reads TGCAGCGTTCTCCGGGGGGGAGGCACTGAAGCTTTCTTT. It codes for CSVLRGGGTEAFF.

The rearrangement uses TRBV2 and TRBJ1-2, with D unclear. Trimming removed 7 bases at V and 5 bases at J, with 11 bases between. Germline V lookup: CDR1 SNHLY, CDR2 FYNNEI. This CDR3 contains 12 residues. The CDR3 here is CASNGQFYGYTF. The CDR3 bases are TGTGCCAGCAATGGGCAGTTTTATGGCTACACCTTC.

This clone was observed a few times. The rearrangement links TRBV6-1 to TRBJ1-6, with a possible D match to TRBD1 (5 bases). The CDR3 sequence is 13 residues long. The germline CDR1 and CDR2 sequences are MNHNS and SASEGT. Trimming removed 3 bases from V and 7 bases from J, with 7 bases in between. The CDR3 bases are TGTGCCAGCAGTGAGGGGCGAAATTCACCCCTCCACTTT. Encoded protein: CASSEGRNSPLHF.

This clone was detected only a few times. The chain is built from TRBV29-1 and TRBJ2-3; D may be TRBD1 (6 bases). The CDR3 loop spans 13 amino acids. V gave up 4 bases and J gave up 4 bases, with 12 bases separating them. Germline CDR1 is SQVTM and CDR2 is ANQGSEA. CDR3 region: CSVVPHRADTQYF. The CDR3 DNA is TGCAGCGTTGTTCCCCACAGGGCAGATACGCAGTATTTT.

This chain connects TRBV29-1 to TRBJ2-3, with D unresolved. Germline lookup yields CDR1 SQVTM and CDR2 ANQGSEA. The CDR3 extends over 14 amino acids. Trimming took 0 bases from V and 0 from J, leaving 7 bases between them. DNA for the CDR3: TGCAGCGTTGAAGATCTTCTAAGCACAGATACGCAGTATTTT. Translation gives CSVEDLLSTDTQYF.

This rearrangement joins TRBV15 to TRBJ2-1; D may correspond to TRBD1 or TRBD2 (6 bases each). V was trimmed by 9 bases and J by 7 bases, leaving 19 bases between them. CDR1 and CDR2 from the germline V gene are LNHNV and YYDKDF (reference sequence). This CDR3 region has 14 residues. The CDR3 spells CATKTRGDSNEQFF. The CDR3 DNA is TGTGCCACTAAAACGAGGGGGGACTCGAATGAGCAGTTCTTC.

This clone came up many times. CDR3 DNA sequence: TGTGCCAGCCGACAGGGACGTAGCACAGATACGCAGTATTTT. Amino acids: CASRQGRSTDTQYF. The rearrangement links TRBV6-5 to TRBJ2-3, with 7 bases matching TRBD1. Trimming cost V 8 bases and J 0 bases; bases outside gene matches: 5. There are 14 residues in the CDR3. Germline V gives CDR1 MNHEY, CDR2 SVGAGI.

This clone occurred once. The chain recombines TRBV9 with TRBJ2-7; TRBD2 matches 8 bases. The CDR3 covers 14 residues. Germline V CDR1 and CDR2: SGDLS, YYNGEE. V trimming: 4 bases; J trimming: 7 bases; junction bases outside the gene matches: 10. For the CDR3, the DNA is TGTGCCAGCAGCCGGGGACTAGGGGTTATGGAGCAGTACTTC. Its translation is CASSRGLGVMEQYF. Looking up the rest from reference TRBV9 and TRBJ2-7 gives the full variable domain: DSGVTQTPKHLITATGQRVTLRCSPRSGDLSVYWYQQSLDQGLQFLIQYYNGEERAKGNILERFSAQQFPDLHSELNLSSLELGDSALYFCASSRGLGVMEQYFGPGTRLTVT.

A few counts support this clone. CDR3 region: CASSPNTDTQYF. The CDR3 bases are TGTGCCAGTAGTCCCAACACAGATACGCAGTATTTT. The rearrangement links TRBV19 to TRBJ2-3; D not certain. There are 12 residues in the CDR3. Germline V gene sequence: CDR1 LNHDA, CDR2 SQIVND (reference sequence). The V gene lost 5 bases and the J gene lost 2 bases, with 5 bases spanning the gap.

V is TRBV30 and J is TRBJ2-2; maybe TRBD2 (6 bases). Trimming took 2 bases from V and 7 from J, leaving 14 bases between them. This CDR3 spans 14 amino acids. Germline CDR1 and CDR2: GTSNPN and SVGIG (reference sequence). The CDR3, as DNA: TGTGCCTGGAGTACCGGGGGTAGTAACGGGGAGCTGTTTTTT. Amino acids: CAWSTGGSNGELFF.

This clone was seen only a few times. The V gene is TRBV6-5, the J gene TRBJ2-7; either TRBD1 or TRBD2 may fit D (5 bases each). Per germline, CDR1 MNHEY and CDR2 SVGAGI. V shed 6 bases and J shed 0 bases, with 12 bases lying between them. CDR3 size: 14 residues. The CDR3 spells CASSRGTSSYEQYF. As DNA, the CDR3 is TGTGCCAGCAGCCGTGGGACGAGCTCCTACGAGCAGTACTTC.

The chain recombines TRBV5-1 with TRBJ2-7, with a possible D match to TRBD2 (7 bases). The CDR3 is 15 amino acids. Trimming pared 2 bases from V and 0 bases from J, leaving 12 bases between. CDR1 is SGHRS and CDR2 is YFSETQ in the germline V gene. CDR3 region: CASSFRGALSYEQYF. The CDR3 coding sequence is TGCGCCAGCAGCTTTCGGGGGGCCCTCTCCTACGAGCAGTACTTC.

This clone was observed a few times. The chain carries TRBV10-3 and TRBJ1-1, with D possibly matching TRBD1 (5 bases). The CDR3 extends over 15 amino acids. The germline V and J ends were trimmed by 4 bases and 0 bases, with 12 bases remaining between them. Looked up from germline, CDR1 is ENHRY and CDR2 is SYGVKD. The CDR3 region is CAISGTGFMNTEAFF. In nucleotides, the CDR3 is TGTGCCATCAGTGGAACAGGTTTTATGAACACTGAAGCTTTCTTT.

This clone was detected only once. The V gene is TRBV7-2, the J gene TRBJ2-3; D might be TRBD2 (6 bases). Germline V gene sequence: CDR1 SGHTA, CDR2 FQGNSA. This CDR3 spans 14 amino acids. V lost 6 bases and J 2 bases, leaving 12 bases between the germline ends. The CDR3 region is CASSPAGPTDTQYF. CDR3 coding DNA: TGTGCCAGCAGTCCGGCGGGGCCCACAGATACGCAGTATTTT.

The chain couples TRBV29-1 to TRBJ1-2; TRBD1 is a possible D gene (6 bases). Trimming shortened V by 7 bases and J by 2 bases, and 14 bases separated the two germline ends. Germline V gene data show CDR1 as SQVTM and CDR2 as ANQGSEA. The CDR3 length is 13 residues. The CDR3 DNA is TGCAGCGGATACGGACAGAACAACTATGGCTACACCTTC. Its translation is CSGYGQNNYGYTF.

This chain links TRBV28 with TRBJ1-2; 9 bases line up with TRBD1. V gave up 5 bases and J gave up 8 bases; unmatched junction bases: 6. CDR3 size: 13 residues. Germline V CDR1 and CDR2: MDHEN, SYDVKM. The CDR3 reads CASSQTGGRGYTF. As DNA, the CDR3 is TGTGCCAGCAGTCAGACAGGGGGTAGGGGCTACACCTTC.

The V and J genes are TRBV5-4 and TRBJ2-5; no clear D. Germline values: CDR1 SGHNT, CDR2 YYREEE (reference sequence). V was pared by 3 bases and J by 5 bases, with 14 bases between. The CDR3 runs 14 residues. CDR3 amino acids: CASSYQTSAETQYF. CDR3 bases: TGTGCCAGCAGCTACCAAACTTCAGCGGAGACCCAGTACTTC.

This clone was detected only a few times. This chain links TRBV4-2 with TRBJ1-2; 7 bases map to TRBD1. Germline CDR1 and CDR2: LGHNA and YNFKEQ. The CDR3 totals 15 residues. The ends lost 4 bases at V and 8 bases at J; junction bases unmatched: 13. CDR3: CASSLGTAGVDGYTF. CDR3 in DNA: TGTGCCAGCAGCCTGGGGACAGCCGGAGTAGACGGCTACACCTTC.

This rearrangement joins TRBV30 to TRBJ1-1, with D possibly TRBD1 on 6 matching bases. V lost 5 bases, J lost 11 bases, and 15 bases lay in between. CDR3 length equals 11 residues. Germline V gene lookup returns CDR1 GTSNPN and CDR2 SVGIG (reference sequence). CDR3 bases: TGTGCCTGGCATAAAAGGGGGGCGGCTTTCTTT. This sequence encodes CAWHKRGAAFF.

CDR3 nucleotide sequence: TGCAGCGCGGACAGGGGTGTGGACGAGCAGTACTTC. Translated, it gives CSADRGVDEQYF. V usage is TRBV29-1 and J usage is TRBJ2-7, with 9 bases fitting TRBD1. Germline V gene data show CDR1 as SQVTM and CDR2 as ANQGSEA. With V trimmed by 7 bases and J by 5 bases, 6 bases remained unmatched. The CDR3 length is 12 residues.

This clone was detected a few times. V is TRBV7-2 and J is TRBJ1-4; D unclear. Germline V gene sequence: CDR1 SGHTA, CDR2 FQGNSA. The CDR3 has 13 amino acids. Trimming left V 4 bases short and J 6 bases short, with 9 bases between. The CDR3 spells CASSSRTDEKLFF. The DNA of the CDR3 is TGTGCCAGCAGCTCCAGAACGGATGAAAAACTGTTTTTT.

V is TRBV4-1 and J is TRBJ1-5, with a weak D call TRBD1 (5 bases). Trimming took 5 bases from V and 2 from J, leaving 10 bases between them. The germline gives CDR1 MGHRA, CDR2 YSYEKL. The CDR3 has 14 amino acids. The CDR3 bases are TGCGCCAGCAGCTTACTAGGGGGCAATCAGCCCCAGCATTTT. Encoded protein: CASSLLGGNQPQHF.

This chain uses TRBV4-2 with TRBJ2-3; no reliable D call. CDR1 LGHNA and CDR2 YNFKEQ come from the germline V gene. Trimming stripped 0 bases from V and 2 bases from J, with 6 bases between. The CDR3 consists of 14 residues. CDR3 in amino acids: CASSQDALTDTQYF. The DNA for the CDR3 is TGTGCCAGCAGCCAAGATGCCCTCACAGATACGCAGTATTTT.

The genes are TRBV2 and TRBJ1-2; D perhaps matches TRBD1 (5 bases). Germline V CDR1 and CDR2: SNHLY, FYNNEI. This CDR3 is built from 14 residues. V was shortened by 0 bases and J by 5 bases, with 10 bases between the two germline ends. Written as DNA, the CDR3 is TGTGCCAGCAGTGAAGCCCTGGGACCTTATGGCTACACCTTC. It is translated as CASSEALGPYGYTF. Supplemented by reference TRBV2 and TRBJ1-2, the full variable domain reads EPEVTQTPSHQVTQMGQEVILRCVPISNHLYFYWYRQILGQKVEFLVSFYNNEISEKSEIFDDQFSVERPDGSNFTLKIRSTKLEDSAMYFCASSEALGPYGYTFGSGTRLTVV.

On this clone itself: One end of the junction does not line up with germline, which may come from a read error. The rearrangement uses TRBV30 and TRBJ1-4, with TRBD1 as a possible D gene (5 bases). The CDR3 consists of 14 residues. CDR1 and CDR2 (germline): GTSNPN, SVGIG (reference sequence). The CDR3 nucleotides read TGTGCCCGGAGTGGTACAGGAGCAAATGAAAAACTGTTTTTT. Its translation is CARSGTGANEKLFF.

The chain joins TRBV5-1 to TRBJ2-3, with TRBD1 matching over 7 bases. The CDR3 is made up of 13 amino acids. Germline V gene sequence: CDR1 SGHRS, CDR2 YFSETQ. Germline trimming cut 5 bases from V and 3 bases from J; bases unmatched to any gene: 3. The CDR3 here is CASRPGQTDTQYF. The CDR3 coding sequence is TGCGCCAGCAGACCGGGACAGACAGATACGCAGTATTTT.

This clone occurred once. The V gene is TRBV7-2, the J gene TRBJ2-7; 8 positions match TRBD2. V lost 3 bases, J lost 5 bases, and 12 bases stayed unmatched. The CDR3 runs 16 residues. Germline V gene data show CDR1 as SGHTA and CDR2 as FQGNSA. CDR3 amino acids: CASSFLMGTSANEQYF. In nucleotides, the CDR3 is TGTGCCAGCAGCTTTCTGATGGGGACTAGTGCAAACGAGCAGTACTTC. Combining the CDR3 with reference TRBV7-2 and TRBJ2-7 gives the whole variable domain GAGVSQSPSNKVTEKGKDVELRCDPISGHTALYWYRQSLGQGLEFLIYFQGNSAPDKSGLPSDRFSAERTGGSVSTLTIQRTQQEDSAVYLCASSFLMGTSANEQYFGPGTRLTVT.

The rearrangement uses TRBV6-5 and TRBJ2-7, with D unclear. Trimming pared 4 bases from V and 4 bases from J, leaving 8 bases between. CDR3 size: 12 residues. Germline V CDR1 and CDR2: MNHEY, SVGAGI. Here the CDR3 DNA reads TGTGCCAGCAGTTCTCGTAGATACGAGCAGTACTTC. This gives the protein CASSSRRYEQYF.

CDR3 residues: CRVDSRYTF. CDR3 sequence (DNA): TGCAGGGTAGACAGCCGCTACACCTTC. The V gene is TRBV20-1, the J gene TRBJ1-2; tentative D call: TRBD1 (5 bases). This CDR3 has 9 amino acids. Germline CDR1 DFQATT, CDR2 SNEGSKA (reference sequence).

V is TRBV30 and J is TRBJ1-4; D unresolved. The CDR3 length is 13 residues. Germline V lookup: CDR1 GTSNPN, CDR2 SVGIG (reference sequence). V lost 7 bases and J lost 8, with 17 bases in between. Here the CDR3 reads CAFIAGLEEKLFF. CDR3 sequence (DNA): TGTGCCTTCATCGCGGGCTTGGAGGAAAAACTGTTTTTT.

V is TRBV4-2 and J is TRBJ2-6; 10 bases match TRBD1. Germline CDR1 reads LGHNA; CDR2 reads YNFKEQ. The CDR3 totals 18 residues. With V trimmed by 2 bases and J by 2 bases, 6 bases remained unmatched. Here the CDR3 DNA reads TGTGCCAGCAGCCAACGACAGGGGGCTGTAACTGGGGCCAACGTCCTGACTTTC. Protein product: CASSQRQGAVTGANVLTF.

The V gene is TRBV28, the J gene TRBJ2-5, with D possibly matching TRBD2 (6 bases). Deletions cut 6 bases from V and 1 base from J, with 18 bases between. There are 16 residues in the CDR3. Germline CDR1 and CDR2: MDHEN and SYDVKM. CDR3 amino acids: CASSVQGGQTQETQYF. DNA for the CDR3: TGTGCCAGCAGCGTCCAGGGAGGCCAAACCCAAGAGACCCAGTACTTC.